This TCR beta chain was observed in a study of response to subunit inactivated influenza vaccine. Study observations and caveats: The authors offered the suggestion that each seasonal influenza vaccination recruits few new T cells.

Each CDR3 protein gets one entry after TCRdb re-called the RT-PCR reads with MiXCR. The data hold over 650,000 distinct CDR3 sequences, with less than 20% observed a single time. CDR3 length: 15 amino acids. V was pared by 5 bases and J by 11 bases, with 8 bases of the junction left unmatched. This clonotype was seen repeatedly, ten times or more. What it binds is unknown. The sample was PBMCs from blood, taken about 5 days after vaccination. The chain joins TRBV12-3 or TRBV12-4 to TRBJ2-1; TRBD2 matches at 14 bases. The clonotype originates from a man aged 45 to 65 who received an inactivated influenza vaccine. The CDR3, as DNA: TGTGCCAGCAGTGCCGGGACTAGCGGGAGAGAGAAGCAGTTCTTC. It encodes CASSAGTSGREKQFF.